This T cell receptor (beta chain) was sequenced during a study of blood T cells in healthy people across ages. PCR was performed a second time for about 7 to 12 cycles using a sample-barcoded 5' primer and a J-beta primer mix. Each CDR3 protein is one row after TCRdb ran MiXCR on the 5' RACE reads. This sample carries 1.2 million to 1.5 million distinct CDR3 sequences, roughly 59% of them seen once, and the ten largest clones take 5.5% to 8%. This clonotype has only a few counts. Deletions cut 0 bases from V and 4 bases from J, with 13 bases between. Germline CDR1 is ENHRY and CDR2 is SYGVKD. The length of the CDR3 is 16 residues.

The V and J genes are TRBV10-3 and TRBJ1-5, with D unresolved. Material for sequencing was blood. This TCR derives from a man younger than 35 in good health. CDR3 protein: CAISESPGVANQPQHF. The DNA for the CDR3 is TGTGCCATCAGTGAGTCGCCCGGGGTAGCTAATCAGCCCCAGCATTTT.